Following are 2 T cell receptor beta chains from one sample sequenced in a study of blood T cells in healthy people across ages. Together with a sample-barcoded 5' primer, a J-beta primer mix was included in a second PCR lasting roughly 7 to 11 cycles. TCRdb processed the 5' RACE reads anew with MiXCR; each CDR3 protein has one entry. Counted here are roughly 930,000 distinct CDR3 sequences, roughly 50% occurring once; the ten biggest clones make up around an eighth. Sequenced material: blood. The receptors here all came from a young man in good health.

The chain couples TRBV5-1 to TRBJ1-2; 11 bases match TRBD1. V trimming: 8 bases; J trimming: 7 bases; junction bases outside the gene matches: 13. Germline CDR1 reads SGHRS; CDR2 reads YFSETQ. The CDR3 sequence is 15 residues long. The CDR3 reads CASGQGAASGGGYTF. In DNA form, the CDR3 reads TGCGCCAGTGGACAGGGGGCAGCATCGGGTGGTGGCTACACCTTC.

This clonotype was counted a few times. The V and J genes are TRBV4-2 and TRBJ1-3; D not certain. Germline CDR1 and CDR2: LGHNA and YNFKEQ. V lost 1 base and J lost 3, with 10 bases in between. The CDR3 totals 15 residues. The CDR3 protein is CASSQGPTLGNTIYF. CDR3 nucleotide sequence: TGTGCCAGCAGCCAAGGGCCAACACTTGGAAACACCATATATTTT.